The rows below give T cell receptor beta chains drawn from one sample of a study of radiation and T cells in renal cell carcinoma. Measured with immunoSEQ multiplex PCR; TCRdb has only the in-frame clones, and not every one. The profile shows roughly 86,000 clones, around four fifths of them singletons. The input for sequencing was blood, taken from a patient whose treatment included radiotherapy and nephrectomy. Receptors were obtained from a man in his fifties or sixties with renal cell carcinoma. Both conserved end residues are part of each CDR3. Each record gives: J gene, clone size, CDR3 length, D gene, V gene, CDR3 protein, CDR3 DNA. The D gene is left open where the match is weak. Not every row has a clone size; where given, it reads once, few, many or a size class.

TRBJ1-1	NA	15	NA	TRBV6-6	CASSDFGGQYTEAFF	TGTGCCAGCAGTGACTTTGGGGGACAATACACTGAAGCTTTCTTT
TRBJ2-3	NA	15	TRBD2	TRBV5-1	CASSLVLAETDTQYF	TGCGCCAGCAGCCTGGTGCTAGCGGAGACAGATACGCAGTATTTT
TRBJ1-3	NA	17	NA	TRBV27	CASSPGRGGGSGNTIYF	TGTGCCAGCAGCCCTGGTCGTGGGGGGGGCTCTGGAAACACCATATATTTT
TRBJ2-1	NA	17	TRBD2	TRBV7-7	CASSLASGLATNNEQFF	TGTGCTAGCAGCTTAGCCTCGGGACTAGCGACGAACAATGAGCAGTTCTTC
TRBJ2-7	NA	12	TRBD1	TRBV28	CASNGQGGEQYF	TGTGCCAGCAATGGACAGGGGGGTGAGCAGTACTTC
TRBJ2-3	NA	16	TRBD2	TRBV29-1	CSVTLRLASSTDTQYF	TGCAGCGTTACGCTCCGACTAGCCTCTAGCACAGATACGCAGTATTTT
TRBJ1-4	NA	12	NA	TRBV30	CAWSVLREKLFF	TGTGCCTGGAGTGTACTGAGAGAAAAACTGTTTTTT
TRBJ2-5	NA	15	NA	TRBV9	CASSVGSWSRGTQYF	TGTGCCAGCAGCGTAGGAAGTTGGAGCCGGGGGACCCAGTACTTC
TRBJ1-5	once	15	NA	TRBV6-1	CATVLGEYSNQPQHF	TGTGCCACCGTGTTGGGGGAATATAGCAATCAGCCCCAGCATTTT
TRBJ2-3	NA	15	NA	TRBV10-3	CAISERASLADTQYF	TGTGCCATCAGTGAGCGGGCTAGTTTGGCAGATACGCAGTATTTT
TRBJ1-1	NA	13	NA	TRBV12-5	CASGLEEGTEAFF	TGTGCTAGTGGTTTGGAGGAGGGCACTGAAGCTTTCTTT
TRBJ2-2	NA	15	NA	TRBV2	CARGASGGNTGELFF	TGTGCCAGGGGGGCCTCTGGCGGGAACACCGGGGAGCTGTTTTTT
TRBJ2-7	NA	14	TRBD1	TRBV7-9	CASSPGTGGVEQYF	TGTGCCAGCAGCCCCGGGACAGGGGGCGTAGAGCAGTACTTC
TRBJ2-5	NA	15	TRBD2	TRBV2	CASTGLAGGPKTQYF	TGTGCCAGCACGGGACTAGCGGGAGGGCCGAAGACCCAGTACTTC
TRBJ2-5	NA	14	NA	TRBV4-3	CASSQLRGAETQYF	TGCGCCAGCAGCCAATTGAGGGGTGCGGAGACCCAGTACTTC
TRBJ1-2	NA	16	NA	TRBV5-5	CASSLKNEGGFYGYTF	TGTGCCAGCAGCTTGAAAAATGAAGGAGGGTTCTATGGCTACACCTTC
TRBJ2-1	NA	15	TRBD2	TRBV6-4	CASSHSGGAYNEQFF	TGTGCCAGCAGCCATAGCGGGGGGGCCTACAATGAGCAGTTCTTC